A single sample is the source of the 9 T cell receptor beta chains below, sequenced in a study of T cells in Graves' hyperthyroidism and ophthalmopathy. There were TCR beta CDR3 regions amplified from RNA transcripts. The HTBI set primed first-round TCR CDR3 RT-PCR. TCRdb analysed the multiplex PCR reads with MiXCR anew, one entry per CDR3 protein. This repertoire shows around 300,000 distinct CDR3 sequences, roughly 13% found once; its top ten account for around 23%. The sequenced material came from blood. The source is a woman under 40 with Graves' hyperthyroidism.

This clonotype was seen a few times. The rearrangement links TRBV7-2 to TRBJ1-1; no clear D. Trimming stripped 1 base from V and 11 bases from J, with 14 bases between. In germline, CDR1 is SGHTA, CDR2 FQGNSA. This CDR3 is built from 13 residues. CDR3 protein: CASSLGLAQPAFF. The CDR3 coding sequence is TGTGCCAGCAGCTTAGGTCTTGCGCAGCCGGCTTTCTTT.

In its sample, this clonotype was seen many times. The gene calls are TRBV12-3 or TRBV12-4 and TRBJ1-1; D may be TRBD1 (5 bases). The CDR3 is made up of 14 amino acids. Trimming cost V 8 bases and J 1 base, with 14 bases left between them. The CDR3 loop reads CASGKWGTNTEAFF. The CDR3 nucleotides read TGTGCCAGCGGAAAGTGGGGGACGAACACTGAAGCTTTCTTT.

There are a few counts of this clonotype. The chain is built from TRBV5-1 and TRBJ2-1; no firm D call. This CDR3 comprises 12 residues. Germline assignment: CDR1 SGHRS and CDR2 YFSETQ. V lost 4 bases and J 10 bases, leaving 12 bases between the germline ends. CDR3 bases: TGCGCCAGCAGCCTTCCTCGGAAGGAGCAGTTCTTC. Amino acids: CASSLPRKEQFF. The whole variable domain, remainder taken from reference TRBV5-1 and TRBJ2-1, is KAGVTQTPRYLIKTRGQQVTLSCSPISGHRSVSWYQQTPGQGLQFLFEYFSETQRNKGNFPGRFSGRQFSNSRSEMNVSTLELGDSALYLCASSLPRKEQFFGPGTRLTVL.

This clonotype was picked up many times. The chain has TRBV20-1 and TRBJ2-1; 9 positions agree with TRBD2. The V and J ends lost 0 bases and 0 bases, in that order; junction bases with no gene match: 0. Looked up from germline, CDR1 is DFQATT and CDR2 is SNEGSKA (reference sequence). This CDR3 is built from 15 residues. CDR3 amino acids: CSARDSGSSYNEQFF. Here the CDR3 DNA reads TGCAGTGCTAGAGATAGCGGGAGCTCCTACAATGAGCAGTTCTTC.

This clonotype was detected ten times or more. The rearrangement links TRBV5-1 to TRBJ1-2; maybe TRBD1 (6 bases). Germline lookup yields CDR1 SGHRS and CDR2 YFSETQ. This CDR3 is 15 amino acids long. V was pared by 5 bases and J by 7 bases, with 21 bases between. CDR3 nucleotide sequence: TGCGCCAGCAGACCACAGGGATCAATTGGATCTGGCTACACCTTC. Protein product: CASRPQGSIGSGYTF.

The sample holds many counts of this clonotype. This sequence joins TRBV28 and TRBJ2-7, with TRBD1 matching over 8 bases. The CDR3 extends over 16 amino acids. The V gene end was trimmed by 6 bases and the J gene end by 2 bases; junction bases not matched to a gene: 12. Looked up from germline, CDR1 is MDHEN and CDR2 is SYDVKM. The CDR3 protein is CASRRFRDRKTYEQYF. CDR3 in DNA: TGTGCCAGCAGACGATTCCGGGACAGGAAGACCTACGAGCAGTACTTC.

V and J are TRBV12-3 or TRBV12-4 and TRBJ1-2; possibly TRBD1 for D (5 bases). CDR3 length: 14 amino acids. Trimming left V 3 bases short and J 7 bases short, with 15 bases between. The CDR3 coding sequence is TGTGCCAGCAGTTTGGGGGGGGAGGGAACTGGCTACACCTTC. It codes for CASSLGGEGTGYTF.

Many counts were recorded for this clonotype. V usage is TRBV7-2 and J usage is TRBJ2-7; no firm D call. V was pared by 4 bases and J by 6 bases, with 13 bases between. CDR1 is SGHTA, CDR2 FQGNSA, per germline. CDR3 length: 13 amino acids. CDR3 in amino acids: CASSSPLGSEQYF. CDR3 coding DNA: TGTGCCAGCAGCTCCCCCTTGGGATCCGAGCAGTACTTC. Full variable domain (remainder filled in from reference TRBV7-2 and TRBJ2-7): GAGVSQSPSNKVTEKGKDVELRCDPISGHTALYWYRQSLGQGLEFLIYFQGNSAPDKSGLPSDRFSAERTGGSVSTLTIQRTQQEDSAVYLCASSSPLGSEQYFGPGTRLTVT.

This clonotype has at least ten counts. The rearrangement uses TRBV25-1 and TRBJ1-1, with D tentatively TRBD1 (5 bases). The CDR3 length is 16 residues. CDR1 and CDR2 from the germline V gene are MGHDK and SYGVNS. Trimming took 0 bases from V and 4 from J, leaving 15 bases between them. CDR3: CASSEYEGREGTEAFF. The CDR3, as DNA: TGTGCCAGCAGTGAATACGAGGGACGGGAGGGCACTGAAGCTTTCTTT.